The rows below give T cell receptor beta chains drawn from one sample of a study of blood T cell repertoires in COVID-19. Sequenced by immunoSEQ multiplex PCR; TCRdb stores in-frame clones only, minus some. Of around 100,000 clones listed, around four fifths are singletons. The sample consisted of peripheral blood. All receptors come from a man between 65 and 85 years old with active or convalescent COVID-19. Both conserved end residues are part of each CDR3. The order of the fields is V gene, J gene, CDR3 length, clone size, D gene, CDR3 DNA, CDR3 protein. D genes are given only for firm matches. Only part of the rows carry a size: once, few, many, or a class if the clone is expanded.

>TRBV4-3|TRBJ1-2|13|NA|NA
TGCGCCAGCAGCCAAGTTGGCATCTATGGCTACACCTTC
CASSQVGIYGYTF
>TRBV27|TRBJ2-4|13|NA|NA
TGTGCCAGCACCGACCGGGTGGAAAACATTCAGTACTTC
CASTDRVENIQYF
>TRBV12-3/TRBV12-4|TRBJ2-3|12|NA|NA
TGTGCCAGCAGTTTATCCGGAGATACGCAGTATTTT
CASSLSGDTQYF
>TRBV30|TRBJ1-1|14|NA|NA
TGTGCCTGGACCTTAGCAGGGATGAACACTGAAGCTTTCTTT
CAWTLAGMNTEAFF
>TRBV4-2|TRBJ1-5|18|NA|NA
TGTGCCAGCAGCCAAGCCCAGGTGGGCCGATATAGCAATCAGCCCCAGCATTTT
CASSQAQVGRYSNQPQHF
>TRBV10-3|TRBJ2-5|13|NA|TRBD1
TGTGCCATCAGCCCGGGACAGTGGGAGACCCAGTACTTC
CAISPGQWETQYF
>TRBV5-1|TRBJ2-3|16|NA|TRBD2
TGCGCCAGCAGCTTGAGTGAACTAGCGGGCACAGATACGCAGTATTTT
CASSLSELAGTDTQYF
>TRBV9|TRBJ2-1|16|NA|TRBD2
TGTGCCAGCACCGTAGCGGGAGGCCGCTCCTACAATGAGCAGTTCTTC
CASTVAGGRSYNEQFF
>TRBV25-1|TRBJ1-1|17|NA|TRBD1
TGTGCCAGCAGTGAATCCCCCCCCCAGGGGGCGAACACTGAAGCTTTCTTT
CASSESPPQGANTEAFF
>TRBV5-1|TRBJ2-1|12|once|NA
TGCGCCAGCAGCCCGTACAGAACTGAGCAGTTCTTC
CASSPYRTEQFF
>TRBV30|TRBJ1-5|16|NA|NA
TGTGCCTGGAGCCGGGGAGTCCGGACGATCGACGAGGCCCAGCATTTT
CAWSRGVRTIDEAQHF
>TRBV18|TRBJ1-2|13|NA|TRBD1
TGTGCCAGCTCACCGACAGGGATGGAGGGCTACACCTTC
CASSPTGMEGYTF
>TRBV6-5|TRBJ1-2|13|NA|TRBD1
TGTGCCAGCAGACTACAGGGGAACTATGGCTACACCTTC
CASRLQGNYGYTF
>TRBV7-2|TRBJ2-2|13|NA|NA
TGTGCCAGCAGCACCCGGGACTCCGGGGAGCTGTTTTTT
CASSTRDSGELFF
>TRBV15|TRBJ1-5|16|NA|TRBD1
TGTGCCACCAGCAGAGACAGGGGGCCTCGGAATCAGCCCCAGCATTTT
CATSRDRGPRNQPQHF
>TRBV19|TRBJ1-1|14|NA|NA
TGTGCCAGTAGTAGTGGGGACAAGAACACTGAAGCTTTCTTT
CASSSGDKNTEAFF